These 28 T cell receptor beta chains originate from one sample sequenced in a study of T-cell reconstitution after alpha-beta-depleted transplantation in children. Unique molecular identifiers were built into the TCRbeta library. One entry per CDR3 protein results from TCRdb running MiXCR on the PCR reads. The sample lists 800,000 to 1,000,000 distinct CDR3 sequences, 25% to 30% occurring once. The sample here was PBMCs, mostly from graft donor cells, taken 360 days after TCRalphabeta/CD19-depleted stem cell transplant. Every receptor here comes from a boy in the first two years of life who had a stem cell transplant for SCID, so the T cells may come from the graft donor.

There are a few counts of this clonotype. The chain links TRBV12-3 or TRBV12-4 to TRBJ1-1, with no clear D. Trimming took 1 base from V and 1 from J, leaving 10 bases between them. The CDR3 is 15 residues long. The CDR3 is CASSLEDGSNTEAFF. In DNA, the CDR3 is TGTGCCAGCAGTTTAGAGGACGGGTCGAACACTGAAGCTTTCTTT.

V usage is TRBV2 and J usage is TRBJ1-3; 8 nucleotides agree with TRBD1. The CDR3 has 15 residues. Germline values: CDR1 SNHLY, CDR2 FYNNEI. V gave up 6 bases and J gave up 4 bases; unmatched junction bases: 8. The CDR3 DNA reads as TGTGCCAGCAGACAATCGACAGGGGCCGGAAACACCATATATTTT. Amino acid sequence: CASRQSTGAGNTIYF.

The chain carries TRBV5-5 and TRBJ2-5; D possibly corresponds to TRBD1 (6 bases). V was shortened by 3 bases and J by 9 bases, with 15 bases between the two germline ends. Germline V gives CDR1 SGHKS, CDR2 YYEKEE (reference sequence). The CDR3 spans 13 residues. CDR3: CASSWPSRQAQYF. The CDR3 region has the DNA TGTGCCAGCAGCTGGCCCTCTAGACAGGCCCAGTACTTC.

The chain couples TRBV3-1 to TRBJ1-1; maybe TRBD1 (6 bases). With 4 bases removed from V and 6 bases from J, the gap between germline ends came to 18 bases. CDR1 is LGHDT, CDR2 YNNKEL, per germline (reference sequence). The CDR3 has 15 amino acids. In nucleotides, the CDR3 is TGTGCCAGCAGCCCTTCGACAGGAGAAACCTCTGAAGCTTTCTTT. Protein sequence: CASSPSTGETSEAFF.

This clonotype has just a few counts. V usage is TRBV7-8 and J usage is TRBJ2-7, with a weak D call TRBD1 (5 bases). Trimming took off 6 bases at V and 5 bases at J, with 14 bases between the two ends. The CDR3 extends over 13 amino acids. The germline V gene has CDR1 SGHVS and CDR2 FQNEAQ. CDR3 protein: CASRGPYNNEQYF. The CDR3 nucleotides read TGTGCCAGCAGGGGGCCTTACAATAACGAGCAGTACTTC.

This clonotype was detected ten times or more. CDR3 region: CASSRTGGDLDTQYF. CDR3 bases: TGTGCCAGCAGCCGGACAGGGGGGGACTTAGATACGCAGTATTTT. This chain joins TRBV11-2 and TRBJ2-3; TRBD1 aligns across 10 bases. The germline V gene has CDR1 SGHAT and CDR2 FQNNGV. The ends lost 5 bases at V and 5 bases at J; junction bases unmatched: 7. The CDR3 is 15 residues long.

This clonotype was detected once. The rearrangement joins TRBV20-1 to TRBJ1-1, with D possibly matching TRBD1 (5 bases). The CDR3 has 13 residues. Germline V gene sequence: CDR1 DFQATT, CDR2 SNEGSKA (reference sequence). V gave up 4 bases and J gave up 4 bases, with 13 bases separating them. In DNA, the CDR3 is TGCAGTGCTATCGTGAGGGGCCCCACTGAAGCTTTCTTT. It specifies CSAIVRGPTEAFF.

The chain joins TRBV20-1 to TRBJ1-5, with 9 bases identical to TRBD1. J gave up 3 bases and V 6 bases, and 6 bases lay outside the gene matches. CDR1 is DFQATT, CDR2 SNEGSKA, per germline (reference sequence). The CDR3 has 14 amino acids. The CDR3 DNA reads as TGCAGTGCCCACGGGACAGGGAACAATCAGCCCCAGCATTTT. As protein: CSAHGTGNNQPQHF.

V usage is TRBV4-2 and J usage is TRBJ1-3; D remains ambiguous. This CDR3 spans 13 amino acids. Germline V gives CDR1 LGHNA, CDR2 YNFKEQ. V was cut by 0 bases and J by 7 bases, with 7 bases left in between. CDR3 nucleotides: TGTGCCAGCAGCCAAGAAGTCGGGAACACCATATATTTT. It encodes CASSQEVGNTIYF.

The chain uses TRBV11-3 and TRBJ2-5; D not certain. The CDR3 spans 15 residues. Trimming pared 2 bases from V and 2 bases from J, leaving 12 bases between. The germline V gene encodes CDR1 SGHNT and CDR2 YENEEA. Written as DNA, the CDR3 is TGTGCCAGCAGCTTACGATCCGGAGCTCAAGAGACCCAGTACTTC. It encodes CASSLRSGAQETQYF. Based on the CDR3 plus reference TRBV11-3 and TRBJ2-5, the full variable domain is EAGVVQSPRYKIIEKKQPVAFWCNPISGHNTLYWYLQNLGQGPELLIRYENEEAVDDSQLPKDRFSAERLKGVDSTLKIQPAELGDSAVYLCASSLRSGAQETQYFGPGTRLLVL.

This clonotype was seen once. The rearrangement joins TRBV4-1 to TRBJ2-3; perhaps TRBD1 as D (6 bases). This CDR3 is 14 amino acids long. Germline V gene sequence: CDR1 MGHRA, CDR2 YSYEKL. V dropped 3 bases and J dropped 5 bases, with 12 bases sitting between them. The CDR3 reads CASSQEPDRDTQYF. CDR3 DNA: TGCGCCAGCAGCCAGGAACCGGACAGAGATACGCAGTATTTT.

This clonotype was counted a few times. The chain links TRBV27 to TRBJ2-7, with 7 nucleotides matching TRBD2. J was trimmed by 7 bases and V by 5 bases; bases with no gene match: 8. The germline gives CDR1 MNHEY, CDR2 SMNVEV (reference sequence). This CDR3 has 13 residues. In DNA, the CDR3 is TGTGCCAGCAGTGGGGGAGGGTCATGGGAGCAGTACTTC. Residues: CASSGGGSWEQYF.

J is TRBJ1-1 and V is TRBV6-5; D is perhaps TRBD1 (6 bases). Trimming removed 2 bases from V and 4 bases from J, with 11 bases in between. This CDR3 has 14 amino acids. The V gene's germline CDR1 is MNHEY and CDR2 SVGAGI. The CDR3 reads CASSYGGRSTEAFF. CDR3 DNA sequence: TGTGCCAGCAGTTACGGGGGGCGCAGCACTGAAGCTTTCTTT.

CDR3 region: CASSPLPGRTYYEQYF. CDR3 nucleotide sequence: TGCGCCAGCAGCCCCCTGCCAGGACGAACCTACTACGAGCAGTACTTC. The rearrangement uses TRBV4-1 and TRBJ2-7, with D unclear. The V end lost 4 bases, the J end lost 3 bases, and 19 bases lay between the germline ends. From germline, CDR1 is MGHRA and CDR2 YSYEKL. This CDR3 is 16 amino acids long.

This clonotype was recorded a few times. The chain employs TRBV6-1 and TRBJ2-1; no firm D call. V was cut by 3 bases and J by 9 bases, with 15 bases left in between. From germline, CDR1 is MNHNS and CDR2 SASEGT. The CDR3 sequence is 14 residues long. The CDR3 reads CASSDAPSVGEQFF. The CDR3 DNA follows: TGTGCCAGCAGTGACGCGCCCAGCGTGGGTGAGCAGTTCTTC.

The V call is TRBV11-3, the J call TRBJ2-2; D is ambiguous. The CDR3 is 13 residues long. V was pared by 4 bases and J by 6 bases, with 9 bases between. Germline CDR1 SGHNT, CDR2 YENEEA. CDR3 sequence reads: CASSSLGAGELFF. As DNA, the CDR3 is TGTGCCAGCAGCTCCCTGGGCGCCGGGGAGCTGTTTTTT.

The CDR3 sequence: CAISGARGHEKLFF. Here the CDR3 DNA reads TGTGCCATCAGTGGGGCCAGGGGGCATGAAAAACTGTTTTTT. This rearrangement joins TRBV10-3 to TRBJ1-4, with TRBD1 matching 8 bases. J was trimmed by 6 bases and V by 4 bases; bases with no gene match: 4. The germline V gene has CDR1 ENHRY and CDR2 SYGVKD. The CDR3 runs 14 residues.

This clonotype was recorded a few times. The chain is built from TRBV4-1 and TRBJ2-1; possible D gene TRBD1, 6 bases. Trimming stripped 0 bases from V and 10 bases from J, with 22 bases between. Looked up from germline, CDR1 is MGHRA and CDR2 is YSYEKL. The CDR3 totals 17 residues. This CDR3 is CASSQERLWGLAAEQFF. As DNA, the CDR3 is TGCGCCAGCAGCCAAGAACGGCTTTGGGGGCTAGCTGCCGAGCAGTTCTTC.

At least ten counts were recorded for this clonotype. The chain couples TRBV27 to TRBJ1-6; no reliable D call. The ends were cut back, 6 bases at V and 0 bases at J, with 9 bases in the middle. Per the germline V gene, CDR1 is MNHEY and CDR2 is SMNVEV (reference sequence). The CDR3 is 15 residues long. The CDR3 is CASRLGSSYNSPLHF. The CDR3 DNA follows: TGTGCCAGCAGATTGGGGAGCTCCTATAATTCACCCCTCCACTTT.

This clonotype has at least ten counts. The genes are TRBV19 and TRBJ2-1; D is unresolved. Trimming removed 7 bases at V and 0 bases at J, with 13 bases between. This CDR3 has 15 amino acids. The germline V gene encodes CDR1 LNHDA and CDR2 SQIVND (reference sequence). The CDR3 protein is CASKKGDSSYNEQFF. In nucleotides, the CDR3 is TGTGCCAGTAAAAAGGGCGATAGCTCCTACAATGAGCAGTTCTTC.

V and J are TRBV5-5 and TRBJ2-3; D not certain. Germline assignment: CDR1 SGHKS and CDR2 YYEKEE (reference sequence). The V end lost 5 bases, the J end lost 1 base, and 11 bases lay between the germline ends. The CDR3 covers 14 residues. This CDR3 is CASRPPGGTDTQYF. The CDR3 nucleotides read TGTGCCAGCAGGCCCCCCGGCGGCACAGATACGCAGTATTTT.

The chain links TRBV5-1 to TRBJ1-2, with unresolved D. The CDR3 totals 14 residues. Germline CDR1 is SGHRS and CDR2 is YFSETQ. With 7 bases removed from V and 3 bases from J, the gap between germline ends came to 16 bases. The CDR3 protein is CASGPSPGDYGYTF. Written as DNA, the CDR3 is TGCGCCAGCGGCCCCAGTCCCGGGGACTATGGCTACACCTTC.

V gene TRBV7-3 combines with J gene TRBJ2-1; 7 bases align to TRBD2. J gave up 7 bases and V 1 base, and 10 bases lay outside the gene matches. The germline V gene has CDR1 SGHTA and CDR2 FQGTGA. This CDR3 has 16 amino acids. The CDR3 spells CASSLMGRTSGNEQFF. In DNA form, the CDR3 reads TGTGCCAGCAGCTTAATGGGCCGGACTAGTGGGAATGAGCAGTTCTTC.

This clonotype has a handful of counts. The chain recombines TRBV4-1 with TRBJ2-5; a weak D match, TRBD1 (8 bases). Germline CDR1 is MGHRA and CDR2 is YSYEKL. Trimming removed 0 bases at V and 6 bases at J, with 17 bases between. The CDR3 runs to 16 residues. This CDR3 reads CASSQDPNRGGKTQYF. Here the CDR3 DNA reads TGCGCCAGCAGCCAAGATCCGAACAGGGGGGGAAAGACCCAGTACTTC.

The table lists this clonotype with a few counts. CDR3 bases: TGTGCCAGCAGTTACCCGGGCTACAATGAGCAGTTCTTC. Amino acids: CASSYPGYNEQFF. The rearrangement uses TRBV6-2 or TRBV6-3 and TRBJ2-1; D remains unclear. The germline V gene has CDR1 MNHEY and CDR2 SVGEGT. The CDR3 has 13 amino acids. Trimming cost V 2 bases and J 3 bases, with 5 bases left between them.

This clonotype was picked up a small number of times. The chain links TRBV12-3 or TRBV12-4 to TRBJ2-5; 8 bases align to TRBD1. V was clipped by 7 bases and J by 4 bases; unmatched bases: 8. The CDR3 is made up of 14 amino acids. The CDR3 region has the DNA TGTGCCAGCACCGAACAGGGGGTCAGAGAGACCCAGTACTTC. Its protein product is CASTEQGVRETQYF.

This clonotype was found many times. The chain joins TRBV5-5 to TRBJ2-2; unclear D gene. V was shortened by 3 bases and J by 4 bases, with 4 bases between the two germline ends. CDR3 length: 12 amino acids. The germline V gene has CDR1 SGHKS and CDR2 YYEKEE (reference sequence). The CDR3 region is CASSWSTGELFF. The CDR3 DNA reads TGTGCCAGCAGCTGGTCCACCGGGGAGCTGTTTTTT.

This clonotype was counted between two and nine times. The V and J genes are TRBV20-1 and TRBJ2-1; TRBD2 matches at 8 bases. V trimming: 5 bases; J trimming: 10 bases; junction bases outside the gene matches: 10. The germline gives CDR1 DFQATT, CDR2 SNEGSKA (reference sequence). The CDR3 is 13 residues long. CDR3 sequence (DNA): TGCAGTGCTCTCGGGGGGGACGGAGAGGAGCAGTTCTTC. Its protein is CSALGGDGEEQFF.